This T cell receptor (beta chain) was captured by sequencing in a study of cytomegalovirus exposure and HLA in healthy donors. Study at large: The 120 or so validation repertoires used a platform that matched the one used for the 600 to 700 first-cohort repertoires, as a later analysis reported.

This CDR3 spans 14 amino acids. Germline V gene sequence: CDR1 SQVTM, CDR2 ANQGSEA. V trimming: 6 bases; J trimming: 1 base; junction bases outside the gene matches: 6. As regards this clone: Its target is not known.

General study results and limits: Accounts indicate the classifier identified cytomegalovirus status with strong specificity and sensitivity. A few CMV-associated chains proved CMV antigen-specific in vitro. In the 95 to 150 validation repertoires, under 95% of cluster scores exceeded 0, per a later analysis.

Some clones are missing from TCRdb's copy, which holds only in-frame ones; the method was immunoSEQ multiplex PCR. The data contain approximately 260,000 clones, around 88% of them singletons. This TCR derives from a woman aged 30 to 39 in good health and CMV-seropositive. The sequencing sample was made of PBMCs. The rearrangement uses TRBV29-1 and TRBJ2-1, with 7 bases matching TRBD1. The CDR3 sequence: CSVSGTESYNEQFF. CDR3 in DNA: TGCAGCGTATCCGGGACAGAGTCCTACAATGAGCAGTTCTTC.